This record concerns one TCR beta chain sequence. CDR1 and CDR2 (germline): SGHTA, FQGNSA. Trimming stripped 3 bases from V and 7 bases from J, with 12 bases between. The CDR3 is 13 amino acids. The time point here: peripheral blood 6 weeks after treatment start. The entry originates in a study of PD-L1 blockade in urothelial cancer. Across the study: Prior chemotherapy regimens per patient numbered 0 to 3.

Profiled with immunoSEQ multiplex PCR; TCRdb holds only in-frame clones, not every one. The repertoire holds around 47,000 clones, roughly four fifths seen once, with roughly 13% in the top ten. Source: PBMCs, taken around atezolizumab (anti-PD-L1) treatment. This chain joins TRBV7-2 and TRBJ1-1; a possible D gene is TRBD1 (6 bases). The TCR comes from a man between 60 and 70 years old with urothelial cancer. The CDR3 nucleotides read TGTGCCAGCAGCTTCACAACAGGGAGTGAAGCTTTCTTT. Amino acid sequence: CASSFTTGSEAFF.